This TCR beta chain derives from a study of cytomegalovirus exposure and HLA in healthy donors (dated by TCRdb to 2015 to 2018). Looking at the study overall: According to an earlier analysis of 587 of the donors, 150 million to 200 million T cells yielded 117 million unique TCR beta sequences and about 300 Gb of sequence data. An early release that covered roughly 600 HLA-typed donors contained approximately 300 gigabases of sequencing data and 65 million to 100 million unique TCR sequences. Among the roughly 380 genotyped donors, about 83% belonged to the genetic ancestry cluster associated with self-reported Caucasian donors. The study aimed to test whether signatures of past pathogen exposure could be identified by cataloging public T cell receptors. The study profiled the T cell repertoires of around 700 subjects by immunosequencing and related them to cytomegalovirus serostatus. Besides the first cohort of hundreds of subjects, a separate validation cohort made up of 120 different subjects was used. To predict cytomegalovirus infection status, the study combined high-throughput TCR immunosequencing, statistical association of individual TCRs with disease status, and machine learning. A later analysis re-examined previously published TCR beta repertoires from more than 550 donors and added high-resolution HLA genotyping to investigate patterns of TCR occurrence. Rather than using new phenotypic data, the later analysis identified candidate immune exposures from TCR beta sequences and from how often those sequences occurred across donors. An earlier analysis of several hundred of the donors applied high-throughput TCR beta sequencing to assess whether each TCR beta V gene segment acted as functional or pseudogenic. Donor age, sex, ethnicity and CMV serostatus were collected together with the repertoire data. In a later genetic analysis, genome-wide SNP genotypes for 398 of the 666 donors were used, and that subset was treated as a discovery cohort. All discovery cohort repertoires had been generated using a single sequencing platform. Class I and class II HLA loci were covered by the typing at four-digit resolution. The number of typed donors differed by locus: roughly 620-630 for A, B, C, DRB1 and DQB1; approximately 540 for DQA1; 600 to 610 for DPA1; and 400 to 480 for DPB1. About five DR-DQ haplotypes were handled as single units for association and clustering, since linkage in the cohort was strong. Among roughly 370 genotyped donors of the cohort, an average of about 240,000 unique TCR beta nucleotide sequences were sequenced per donor, about a sixth of them non-productive.

In regard to this clone: Its recognized antigen is unknown. One base away there is no much larger clone; base qualities are not given.

The germline V gene yields SGHTA for CDR1 and FQGNSA for CDR2. V sheds 2 bases and J sheds 9 bases, leaving 11 bases between their ends. From the cysteine up to the phenylalanine, the CDR3 has a length of 12 residues. CDR3 DNA is the only sequence kept; it has 36 bases, read in frame from the first base. The cohort comprised some 680 healthy bone marrow donors. At the time of sampling, every cohort member was nominally healthy, though immune exposures that went unrecorded were likely present. The donor tested CMV seropositive, placing the donor among the 289 seropositive members of the cohort. A peripheral blood sample was provided by each donor, and peripheral blood mononuclear cells were used for TCR beta sequencing. The Qiagen DNeasy Blood Extraction Kit was used to extract genomic DNA from the blood cell samples. On the study overall, not on this receptor specifically: In this cohort, only TCR beta chains were sequenced, and detectable features were limited by the absence of alpha or paired-chain data. When HLA alleles, especially DR and DQ, strongly co-occurred, attributing TCR associations to individual alleles was difficult. A later analysis found that most CMV-associated TCR beta chains appeared HLA-restricted, with HLA associations seemingly driven largely by CMV exposure. A further reported finding was that TCR beta sequences accurately predicted the HLA-A and HLA-B alleles for most subjects in the first cohort. The presence/absence analyses assumed that sequencing depth was roughly uniform across donors, and that assumption may not be true. For the cohort, immune exposure information was limited to CMV serostatus. According to a later analysis, TCR association rates differed among HLA loci, with DRB1 alleles showing the most associated TCRs and HLA-C alleles showing the fewest. The classifier was reported to diagnose cytomegalovirus status with high specificity and sensitivity in both the original cohort and the validation cohort. Over 15 rarely observed V segments, including chromosome 9 orphons, were excluded from the earlier analysis of some 590 of the donors because counts were too low. The authors suggested that the approach could potentially be generalized to other disease states and immunological phenotypes. A group of highly shared sequence variants was considered likely to be a technical artifact of the sequencing pipeline. Linkage disequilibrium might explain the correlated functional status among segregating V segments, but an unknown experimental factor could not be ruled out. Most TCR sequences were seen in very few donors, while some public TCRs were found in many individuals. A total of 164 TCR beta chains were listed by the study as associated with cytomegalovirus. In a later analysis, some 17,000 TCR beta sequences were associated with specific HLA alleles at a false discovery rate of 0.05. V-gene and J-gene trimming of TCR beta chains was associated with a missense DCLRE1C variant in a later genetic analysis, and the association was replicated in an independent cohort. In an earlier analysis of approximately 590 of the donors, most TCR beta V segments were observed in productive rearrangements about 87% or about 30% of the time, broadly matching IMGT annotations. Some IMGT-functional V segments, including TRBV6-2 and TRBV6-3, could not be distinguished by the 87-base-pair reads and were therefore excluded. According to a later analysis, parvovirus B19, influenza, CMV and Epstein-Barr virus appeared linked to several top co-occurrence clusters. HLA typing was unavailable for some donors at each locus, so association tests used only the typed subset. In vitro tests confirmed that a few of the cytomegalovirus-associated TCR beta chains recognize cytomegalovirus antigens. According to a later genetic analysis, donors in an Asian-associated ancestry cluster had fewer N-insertions in productive TCRs than the roughly 700-donor mean. Compared with equally common non-associated chains, HLA-associated TCR beta chains in a later analysis were more clonally expanded and had lower generation probabilities.

Libraries were prepared through the immunoSEQ multiplex PCR assay. The multiplex PCR relied on a mix of 60 forward primers for TCR Vbeta segments and 13 reverse primers for TCR Jbeta segments. The CDR3 region of rearranged TCR beta genes was amplified from genomic DNA with a multiplex PCR assay. The Illumina HiSeq System was used to sequence the amplified TCR beta libraries as 87-base-pair reads. Per the source publication's procedure: In a later analysis, tens of millions of unique TCR beta chains were counted across the 500 to 850 repertoires, and around 10 million of these chains were shared by at least two donors. A nearest-neighbor algorithm error-corrected the raw reads and collapsed the reads into unique sequences, merging closely related sequences to remove PCR and sequencing errors. CDR3 sequences were aligned to IMGT reference sequences to assign V, D and J gene segments. For a sequence to be retained, a match of at least six nucleotides was required to both a V gene segment and a J gene segment. A rearrangement was called productive if the CDR3 had no stop codons and remained in frame with V and J, and every other rearrangement was called non-productive. Following IMGT convention, CDR3 was defined as the stretch from the second conserved V-encoded cysteine to the conserved J-encoded phenylalanine. The earlier analysis of some 550 of the donors excluded any sequence lacking an unambiguous match to a single V gene segment. In an earlier analysis of several hundred of the donors, V segments were called functional above 56.7% productive rearrangements and were called segregating when the between-donor standard deviation exceeded 5%. A statistical classification framework was built to diagnose cytomegalovirus status from the catalog of TCR beta chain sequences. In a later analysis, TCR nucleotide sequences were compared against IMGT/GENE-DB human TR gene sequences so that V and J genes could be assigned. In a later analysis, CDR3 sequences and most-parsimonious VDJ recombination scenarios were assigned using the TCRdist pipeline. In a later analysis, each TCR beta chain was defined by its CDR3 amino acid sequence together with its V-gene family, and reads without a unique V-gene family were excluded. In a later analysis, 500 to 650 highly shared, low-generation-probability nucleotide sequences were removed to address suspected cross-contamination and a sequencing artifact. A later analysis calculated a clonal expansion index for each public chain from normalized within-repertoire ranks of inferred template counts. Generation probabilities in a later analysis came from a VDJ recombination model fitted to out-of-frame rearrangements, and those results were checked against IGoR. Hypergeometric tests were used in a later analysis to score TCR-TCR, TCR-HLA and TCR-CMV co-occurrence, with a repertoire-size bias correction applied to the TCR pairs. A later analysis estimated false discovery rates by permuting HLA or CMV assignments 20 times. A later analysis grouped co-occurring TCRs with DBSCAN, adding TCRdist sequence similarity when clustering within HLA-allele-positive subsets. Repertoires with fewer than 30,000 or more than 120,000 public chains, plus five repertoires with anomalous nucleotide sharing, were excluded from co-occurrence clustering. This immuneACCESS table, as held by TCRdb, lists in-frame sequences with V and J called but not all clones. Of the missing ones, under half trace to an unresolved V gene in checked studies; the others have no known cause. That table supplies the V and J calls and clone size; D and trimming were determined from the DNA. Present in this sample are 140,000 to 150,000 clones, almost 80% of which were seen just once. The top ten clones comprise approximately 6.9% of the sample.

The rearrangement combines TRBV7-2 with TRBJ2-7; the D gene is perhaps TRBD2, on 6 matching bases. The sequencing sample was made of PBMCs. This receptor was taken from a middle-aged woman in good health and CMV-seropositive. The bases read TGTGCCAGCAGCTTAAATGGGGGGATGCAGTACTTC. This encodes CASSLNGGMQYF.